This T cell receptor beta chain was retrieved from a study of T cell changes during pregnancy in multiple sclerosis. There are a few counts of this clone. Repertoires were generated with immunoSEQ multiplex PCR, while TCRdb's copy carries only in-frame clones and drops some. Of about 39,000 clones in the sample, roughly 93% were seen once. This clonotype was sampled from a female donor with multiple sclerosis, enrolled in a pregnancy study. The sequencing used CD4+ T cells from peripheral blood mononuclear cells, collected in the first trimester of pregnancy.

CDR3 loop: CASSLQGGITEAFF. The DNA of the CDR3 is TGTGCCAGCAGCTTACAGGGAGGGATCACTGAAGCTTTCTTT. V gene TRBV7-3 combines with J gene TRBJ1-1; D perhaps matches TRBD1 (5 bases). There are 14 residues in the CDR3. Germline V gene sequence: CDR1 SGHTA, CDR2 FQGTGA. V shed 2 bases and J shed 4 bases, with 11 bases lying between them.